The 17 T cell receptor beta chains reported below all come from one sample, sequenced in a study of T cell changes during pregnancy in multiple sclerosis. This table comes from immunoSEQ multiplex PCR, and its TCRdb copy is limited to in-frame clones, with some not included. The table has 55,000 to 65,000 clones, 85% to 95% seen once. The source was CD8+ T cells from peripheral blood mononuclear cells, collected in the third trimester of pregnancy. Source of these receptors: a female donor with multiple sclerosis, enrolled in a pregnancy study.

The rearrangement joins TRBV5-1 to TRBJ2-1; D possibly corresponds to TRBD2 (6 bases). The CDR3 is 15 residues long. Per germline, CDR1 SGHRS and CDR2 YFSETQ. V was trimmed by 3 bases and J by 0 bases, leaving 10 bases between them. CDR3 bases: TGCGCCAGCAGCTCGGGACTTCTCTCCTACAATGAGCAGTTCTTC. Protein sequence: CASSSGLLSYNEQFF.

V usage is TRBV13 and J usage is TRBJ2-7; D uncertain. V was clipped by 3 bases and J by 4 bases, with 13 bases between them. The CDR3 contains 14 residues. Germline V gives CDR1 PRHDT, CDR2 FYEKMQ (reference sequence). The CDR3, as DNA: TGTGCCAGCAGCTTTCTGTCAGGATCGTACGAGCAGTACTTC. This codes for CASSFLSGSYEQYF.

CDR3 sequence: CASSLRYTEAFF. In nucleotides, the CDR3 is TGTGCCAGCAGCCTACGGTACACTGAAGCTTTCTTT. This chain connects TRBV7-2 to TRBJ1-1; D not certain. CDR3 length: 12 amino acids. The V and J ends lost 5 bases and 3 bases respectively, with 7 bases between them. Germline V gene data show CDR1 as SGHTA and CDR2 as FQGNSA.

The chain couples TRBV6-5 to TRBJ2-6; 7 bases line up with TRBD1. Germline trimming cut 6 bases from V and 3 bases from J; bases unmatched to any gene: 5. Germline V gives CDR1 MNHEY, CDR2 SVGAGI. CDR3 size: 15 residues. This CDR3 is CASSSQGDGANVLTF. Here the CDR3 DNA reads TGTGCCAGCAGCTCGCAGGGGGATGGGGCCAACGTCCTGACTTTC.

The chain combines TRBV4-1 with TRBJ2-7; 10 positions agree with TRBD1. V lost 0 bases and J lost 3; bases outside the gene matches: 2. Germline V lookup: CDR1 MGHRA, CDR2 YSYEKL. The CDR3 is made up of 15 amino acids. The CDR3 loop reads CASSQDRDRGYEQYF. CDR3 DNA: TGCGCCAGCAGCCAAGATAGGGACAGGGGCTACGAGCAGTACTTC.

The CDR3 sequence is CASSTGQVNYGYTF. CDR3 DNA: TGTGCCAGCAGCACCGGACAGGTGAACTATGGCTACACCTTC. The gene calls are TRBV11-2 and TRBJ1-2; 7 bases are shared with TRBD1. Germline CDR1 is SGHAT and CDR2 is FQNNGV. Trimming at V came to 5 bases and at J to 2 bases, leaving 5 bases not matched to a gene. There are 14 residues in the CDR3.

The chain links TRBV6-1 to TRBJ2-3; 8 bases agree with TRBD1. The CDR3 runs 15 residues. Germline-derived CDR1 and CDR2 are MNHNS and SASEGT. J gave up 4 bases and V 3 bases, and 6 bases lay outside the gene matches. The CDR3 reads CASSERTGSADTQYF. The DNA for the CDR3 is TGTGCCAGCAGTGAGCGGACAGGGAGCGCAGATACGCAGTATTTT.

This clone was seen more than once but under ten times. The chain is built from TRBV27 and TRBJ2-7; 7 bases line up with TRBD1. Looked up from germline, CDR1 is MNHEY and CDR2 is SMNVEV (reference sequence). CDR3 length: 13 residues. V lost 10 bases, J lost 1 base, and 7 bases stayed unmatched. In DNA, the CDR3 is TGTGCCACCGCGACAGGGACATCCTACGAGCAGTACTTC. It translates to CATATGTSYEQYF.

J is TRBJ2-7 and V is TRBV9; the match to TRBD1 covers 8 bases. CDR1 is SGDLS and CDR2 is YYNGEE in the germline V gene. V lost 2 bases and J lost 7; bases outside the gene matches: 5. There are 13 residues in the CDR3. CDR3 DNA sequence: TGTGCCAGCAGCGTCCCAGGGGGCGTGGAGCAGTACTTC. It encodes CASSVPGGVEQYF.

The genes are TRBV19 and TRBJ2-7, with D maybe TRBD2 (5 bases). Germline lookup yields CDR1 LNHDA and CDR2 SQIVND (reference sequence). V was trimmed by 3 bases and J by 2 bases, leaving 14 bases between them. The CDR3 is 15 amino acids. The CDR3 region has the DNA TGTGCCAGTAGTATCTCGACGGGGTATACCTACGAGCAGTACTTC. It codes for CASSISTGYTYEQYF.

This chain joins TRBV9 and TRBJ2-2, with TRBD2 matching 7 bases. In germline, CDR1 is SGDLS, CDR2 YYNGEE. The CDR3 covers 18 residues. Trimming took 4 bases from V and 3 from J; bases not matched to a gene: 15. The CDR3 is CASSHDMGGVLYTGELFF. CDR3 DNA sequence: TGTGCCAGCAGCCACGATATGGGAGGGGTACTATACACCGGGGAGCTGTTTTTT.

CDR3 nucleotides: TGTGCCAGCAGCTCGAGTAGCGGGACACGTGAAGCTTTCTTT. It yields the protein CASSSSSGTREAFF. The chain is built from TRBV7-9 and TRBJ1-1; maybe TRBD1 (6 bases). CDR1 is SEHNR and CDR2 is FQNEAQ in the germline V gene (reference sequence). Trimming stripped 4 bases from V and 7 bases from J, with 16 bases between. This CDR3 is built from 14 residues.

The chain is built from TRBV9 and TRBJ1-1; D is unclear. V was cut by 4 bases and J by 0 bases, with 13 bases left in between. Germline CDR1 and CDR2: SGDLS and YYNGEE. CDR3 length: 15 residues. CDR3 DNA: TGTGCCAGCAGCCAGGAGGGCAAGGTGAACACTGAAGCTTTCTTT. As protein: CASSQEGKVNTEAFF.

V and J are TRBV27 and TRBJ2-7, with TRBD1 as a possible D gene (7 bases). V dropped 4 bases and J dropped 7 bases, with 14 bases sitting between them. Germline CDR1 MNHEY, CDR2 SMNVEV (reference sequence). The CDR3 loop spans 13 amino acids. In nucleotides, the CDR3 is TGTGCCAGCAGTTCCGGAGGGGGCTGGGAGCAGTACTTC. Encoded protein: CASSSGGGWEQYF.

There are a few counts of this clone. The chain couples TRBV19 to TRBJ1-1; D remains ambiguous. The CDR3 has 16 amino acids. The germline V gene has CDR1 LNHDA and CDR2 SQIVND (reference sequence). V was clipped by 3 bases and J by 0 bases, with 14 bases between them. The CDR3 region is CASSIFPSSLNTEAFF. The CDR3 nucleotides read TGTGCCAGTAGTATTTTCCCTTCGTCTCTGAACACTGAAGCTTTCTTT.

The gene calls are TRBV28 and TRBJ2-4, with D possibly being TRBD2 (6 bases). The CDR3 consists of 15 residues. Trimming cost V 5 bases and J 2 bases, with 13 bases left between them. The V gene's germline CDR1 is MDHEN and CDR2 SYDVKM. The CDR3 bases are TGTGCCAGCAGTCCACTAGCTTTTACCAAAAACATTCAGTACTTC. Encoded protein: CASSPLAFTKNIQYF.

This clone showed up just a few times. The CDR3 DNA reads TGTGCCTGGAGTGTGGGGAGGAACACTGAAGCTTTCTTT. As protein: CAWSVGRNTEAFF. This chain uses TRBV30 with TRBJ1-1, with D uncertain. CDR1 and CDR2 from the germline V gene are GTSNPN and SVGIG (reference sequence). CDR3 length equals 13 residues. Deletions cut 0 bases from V and 1 base from J, with 6 bases between.